Below, one T cell receptor beta chain is given with its context. The protocol was immunoSEQ multiplex PCR, while the TCRdb copy is restricted to in-frame clones and leaves out a portion. The sample gives around 80,000 clones, roughly 95% of which show up once; more than 0.85% is in the top ten. This record comes from a study of T cell changes during pregnancy in multiple sclerosis. There are 14 residues in the CDR3. Germline V gives CDR1 SGDLS, CDR2 YYNGEE. V was cut by 4 bases and J by 9 bases, with 17 bases left in between. The gene calls are TRBV9 and TRBJ2-1; D gene unclear. The sequence was obtained from a female donor with multiple sclerosis, enrolled in a pregnancy study. Material: peripheral blood, obtained in the second trimester of pregnancy. The chain's CDR3 is CASSPTPGDGEQFF. In nucleotides, the CDR3 is TGTGCCAGCAGCCCAACACCTGGAGATGGTGAGCAGTTCTTC.